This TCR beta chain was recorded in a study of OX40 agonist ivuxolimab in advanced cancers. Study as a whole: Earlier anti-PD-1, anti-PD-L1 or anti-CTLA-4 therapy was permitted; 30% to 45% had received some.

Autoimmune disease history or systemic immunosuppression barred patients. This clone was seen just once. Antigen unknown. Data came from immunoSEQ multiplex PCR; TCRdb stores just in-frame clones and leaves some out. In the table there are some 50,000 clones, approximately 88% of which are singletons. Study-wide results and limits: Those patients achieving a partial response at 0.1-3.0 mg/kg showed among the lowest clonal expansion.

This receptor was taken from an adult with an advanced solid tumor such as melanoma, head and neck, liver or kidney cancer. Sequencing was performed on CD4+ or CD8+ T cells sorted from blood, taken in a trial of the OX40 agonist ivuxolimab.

The chain's CDR3 is CASSLASLYNEQFF. CDR3 DNA sequence: TGCGCCAGCAGCTTGGCCAGCCTTTACAATGAGCAGTTCTTC. This chain joins TRBV5-1 and TRBJ2-1; D not resolved. This CDR3 region has 14 residues. V was clipped by 0 bases and J by 4 bases, with 8 bases between them. The V gene's germline CDR1 is SGHRS and CDR2 YFSETQ.